A selection of T cell receptor beta chains follows, all from one sample in a study of cytomegalovirus exposure and HLA in healthy donors. Clones were sequenced by immunoSEQ multiplex PCR, and TCRdb holds only the in-frame ones, with some missing. This sample has fewer than 180,000 clones, with 55% to 70% found just once. Sequenced sample: PBMCs. The source is a woman aged 55-75 years in good health and CMV-seropositive. Each CDR3 is given with its conserved first and last residue. A D gene is named only where the DNA matches it firmly. Not every row has a clone size; where given, it reads once, few, many or a size class.

j_gene: TRBJ2-2; abundance: .; d_gene: TRBD2; v_gene: TRBV7-8; len: 16; CDR3aa: CASSSLGTSSPGELFF; CDR3nt: TGTGCCAGCAGCTCCCTCGGGACTAGCAGCCCCGGGGAGCTGTTTTTT
j_gene: TRBJ2-7; abundance: few; d_gene: .; v_gene: TRBV30; len: 12; CDR3aa: CAWSVQAHEQYF; CDR3nt: TGTGCCTGGAGTGTACAGGCACACGAGCAGTACTTC
j_gene: TRBJ2-3; abundance: .; d_gene: TRBD2; v_gene: TRBV6-5; len: 14; CDR3aa: CASSWTSGKDTQYF; CDR3nt: TGTGCCAGCAGCTGGACTAGCGGGAAAGATACGCAGTATTTT
j_gene: TRBJ2-7; abundance: .; d_gene: TRBD2; v_gene: TRBV5-1; len: 15; CDR3aa: CASRGSSGSSYEQYF; CDR3nt: TGCGCCAGCAGAGGTAGCAGCGGGAGCTCATACGAGCAGTACTTC
j_gene: TRBJ1-1; abundance: few; d_gene: TRBD1; v_gene: TRBV2; len: 13; CDR3aa: CASTQGGNTEAFF; CDR3nt: TGTGCCAGCACACAGGGGGGGAACACTGAAGCTTTCTTT
j_gene: TRBJ2-2; abundance: .; d_gene: TRBD2; v_gene: TRBV7-7; len: 14; CDR3aa: CASSPSGYTGELFF; CDR3nt: TGTGCTAGCAGTCCTAGCGGGTACACCGGGGAGCTGTTTTTT
j_gene: TRBJ2-7; abundance: .; d_gene: .; v_gene: TRBV15; len: 15; CDR3aa: CATSRERSGSYEQYF; CDR3nt: TGTGCCACCAGCAGAGAGCGTAGCGGCTCCTACGAGCAGTACTTC
j_gene: TRBJ2-2; abundance: .; d_gene: .; v_gene: TRBV6-6; len: 14; CDR3aa: CASSYIGETGELFF; CDR3nt: TGTGCCAGCAGTTACATCGGGGAGACCGGGGAGCTGTTTTTT
j_gene: TRBJ1-1; abundance: few; d_gene: .; v_gene: TRBV29-1; len: 17; CDR3aa: CSVDSRGTDLPNTEAFF; CDR3nt: TGCAGCGTTGATTCTCGCGGTACCGACTTACCGAACACTGAAGCTTTCTTT
j_gene: TRBJ2-2; abundance: .; d_gene: .; v_gene: TRBV7-2; len: 15; CDR3aa: CASSLGSTSPGELFF; CDR3nt: TGTGCCAGCAGCTTAGGCTCGACTAGTCCCGGGGAGCTGTTTTTT
j_gene: TRBJ2-3; abundance: .; d_gene: .; v_gene: TRBV27; len: 12; CDR3aa: CASSTFSDTQYF; CDR3nt: TGTGCCAGCAGTACTTTTTCAGATACGCAGTATTTT
j_gene: TRBJ2-7; abundance: .; d_gene: .; v_gene: TRBV5-1; len: 14; CDR3aa: CASSLGQDSYEQYF; CDR3nt: TGCGCCAGCAGCTTGGGACAGGACTCCTACGAGCAGTACTTC
j_gene: TRBJ2-7; abundance: .; d_gene: .; v_gene: TRBV7-2; len: 15; CDR3aa: CASSFLVAADYEQYF; CDR3nt: TGTGCCAGCAGCTTTTTAGTAGCGGCCGACTACGAGCAGTACTTC
j_gene: TRBJ1-4; abundance: .; d_gene: TRBD1; v_gene: TRBV18; len: 16; CDR3aa: CASTPGQGLNGEKLFF; CDR3nt: TGTGCCAGCACACCGGGACAGGGTTTAAACGGGGAAAAACTGTTTTTT
j_gene: TRBJ1-1; abundance: .; d_gene: TRBD1; v_gene: TRBV4-1; len: 17; CDR3aa: CASSQEPPTGAGTEAFF; CDR3nt: TGCGCCAGCAGCCAAGAGCCCCCGACAGGGGCGGGCACTGAAGCTTTCTTT
j_gene: TRBJ2-5; abundance: .; d_gene: TRBD2; v_gene: TRBV5-4; len: 17; CDR3aa: CASSGGQTSGRGETQYF; CDR3nt: TGTGCCAGCAGCGGAGGTCAAACTAGCGGGAGAGGGGAGACCCAGTACTTC
j_gene: TRBJ2-7; abundance: .; d_gene: TRBD1; v_gene: TRBV19; len: 14; CDR3aa: CASSIGQGAYEQYF; CDR3nt: TGTGCCAGTAGTATAGGACAGGGGGCTTACGAGCAGTACTTC
j_gene: TRBJ2-1; abundance: few; d_gene: .; v_gene: TRBV5-1; len: 14; CDR3aa: CASSSPQADNEQFF; CDR3nt: TGCGCCAGCAGCTCGCCGCAAGCGGACAATGAGCAGTTCTTC
j_gene: TRBJ1-1; abundance: .; d_gene: .; v_gene: TRBV2; len: 13; CDR3aa: CASTFSMNTEAFF; CDR3nt: TGTGCCAGCACCTTTAGCATGAACACTGAAGCTTTCTTT
j_gene: TRBJ1-5; abundance: .; d_gene: .; v_gene: TRBV18; len: 16; CDR3aa: CASSPSGGNGNQPQHF; CDR3nt: TGTGCCAGCTCACCGTCGGGGGGCAACGGCAATCAGCCCCAGCATTTT
j_gene: TRBJ2-3; abundance: .; d_gene: TRBD2; v_gene: TRBV12-5; len: 15; CDR3aa: CASGPERDSTDTQYF; CDR3nt: TGTGCTAGTGGTCCGGAGCGGGATTCCACAGATACGCAGTATTTT
j_gene: TRBJ2-1; abundance: few; d_gene: .; v_gene: TRBV4-2; len: 17; CDR3aa: CASSQDVWAGSYNEQFF; CDR3nt: TGTGCCAGCAGCCAAGATGTCTGGGCGGGCTCCTACAATGAGCAGTTCTTC
j_gene: TRBJ2-1; abundance: .; d_gene: .; v_gene: TRBV5-6; len: 17; CDR3aa: CASSFLGRETVVNEQFF; CDR3nt: TGTGCCAGCAGCTTCCTCGGTCGGGAAACTGTGGTCAATGAGCAGTTCTTC
j_gene: TRBJ2-3; abundance: few; d_gene: TRBD2; v_gene: TRBV19; len: 16; CDR3aa: CATIAGGYNPTDTQYF; CDR3nt: TGTGCCACCATAGCGGGAGGTTACAATCCCACAGATACGCAGTATTTT
j_gene: TRBJ2-4; abundance: .; d_gene: TRBD2; v_gene: TRBV7-9; len: 17; CDR3aa: CASSSGTSGRIGNIQYF; CDR3nt: TGTGCCAGCAGCTCCGGGACTAGCGGGAGGATTGGAAACATTCAGTACTTC
j_gene: TRBJ1-1; abundance: .; d_gene: TRBD1; v_gene: TRBV28; len: 16; CDR3aa: CASSPTGGEDSAEAFF; CDR3nt: TGTGCCAGCAGTCCTACAGGGGGCGAGGATAGCGCTGAAGCTTTCTTT
j_gene: TRBJ1-2; abundance: .; d_gene: TRBD1; v_gene: TRBV6-6; len: 13; CDR3aa: CASSYAGQGLNTF; CDR3nt: TGTGCCAGCAGTTACGCGGGACAGGGACTAAACACCTTC
j_gene: TRBJ2-7; abundance: few; d_gene: TRBD2; v_gene: TRBV2; len: 14; CDR3aa: CASSEAGLGYEQYF; CDR3nt: TGTGCCAGCAGTGAAGCGGGACTAGGGTACGAGCAGTACTTC
j_gene: TRBJ1-1; abundance: .; d_gene: .; v_gene: TRBV5-5; len: 17; CDR3aa: CASSLGGGRRMNTEAFF; CDR3nt: TGTGCCAGCAGCTTGGGCGGGGGGCGCAGAATGAACACTGAAGCTTTCTTT
j_gene: TRBJ1-5; abundance: few; d_gene: .; v_gene: TRBV15; len: 13; CDR3aa: CATSRGMYQPQHF; CDR3nt: TGTGCCACCAGCCGGGGTATGTATCAGCCCCAGCATTTT
j_gene: TRBJ2-1; abundance: .; d_gene: TRBD2; v_gene: TRBV18; len: 15; CDR3aa: CASSPLAVQGNEQFF; CDR3nt: TGTGCCAGCTCCCCACTAGCGGTTCAAGGGAATGAGCAGTTCTTC
j_gene: TRBJ2-3; abundance: .; d_gene: TRBD1; v_gene: TRBV4-3; len: 15; CDR3aa: CASSPGTGGPGTQYF; CDR3nt: TGCGCCAGCAGCCCAGGGACAGGGGGTCCCGGTACGCAGTATTTT
j_gene: TRBJ2-3; abundance: once; d_gene: TRBD2; v_gene: TRBV5-1; len: 15; CDR3aa: CASSRSGSQADTQYF; CDR3nt: TGCGCCAGCAGCCGAAGCGGGAGCCAAGCAGATACGCAGTATTTT
j_gene: TRBJ2-5; abundance: .; d_gene: TRBD1; v_gene: TRBV19; len: 12; CDR3aa: CASRGQGETQYF; CDR3nt: TGTGCCAGTAGGGGACAGGGAGAGACCCAGTACTTC
j_gene: TRBJ2-5; abundance: .; d_gene: TRBD2; v_gene: TRBV5-1; len: 16; CDR3aa: CASSPGLAGGLETQYF; CDR3nt: TGCGCCAGCAGCCCGGGACTAGCGGGAGGGCTTGAGACCCAGTACTTC
j_gene: TRBJ1-2; abundance: few; d_gene: .; v_gene: TRBV9; len: 14; CDR3aa: CASSVGWLGDGYTF; CDR3nt: TGTGCCAGCAGCGTAGGGTGGCTGGGAGACGGCTACACCTTC
j_gene: TRBJ2-3; abundance: few; d_gene: TRBD2; v_gene: TRBV30; len: 14; CDR3aa: CAWRGSGSPDTQYF; CDR3nt: TGTGCCTGGAGAGGTAGCGGGAGCCCAGATACGCAGTATTTT
j_gene: TRBJ2-1; abundance: .; d_gene: TRBD2; v_gene: TRBV10-3; len: 17; CDR3aa: CAISEPRGSSGRGEQFF; CDR3nt: TGTGCCATCAGTGAGCCCCGGGGGAGTAGCGGGAGGGGTGAGCAGTTCTTC
j_gene: TRBJ2-1; abundance: once; d_gene: TRBD2; v_gene: TRBV6-6; len: 15; CDR3aa: CASNMGLAGGYEQFF; CDR3nt: TGTGCCAGCAATATGGGACTAGCGGGAGGATATGAGCAGTTCTTC
j_gene: TRBJ2-3; abundance: .; d_gene: TRBD2; v_gene: TRBV9; len: 19; CDR3aa: CASARGQGGTSGRVGTQYF; CDR3nt: TGTGCCAGCGCAAGAGGTCAGGGGGGGACTAGCGGGAGAGTCGGTACGCAGTATTTT
j_gene: TRBJ1-1; abundance: once; d_gene: TRBD1; v_gene: TRBV30; len: 14; CDR3aa: CAWSTTGTADEAFF; CDR3nt: TGTGCCTGGAGTACCACCGGGACAGCTGATGAAGCTTTCTTT
j_gene: TRBJ2-5; abundance: .; d_gene: .; v_gene: TRBV7-9; len: 15; CDR3aa: CASTRARDFAETQYF; CDR3nt: TGTGCCAGCACCCGGGCCCGGGACTTCGCAGAGACCCAGTACTTC
j_gene: TRBJ1-1; abundance: .; d_gene: .; v_gene: TRBV18; len: 15; CDR3aa: CASSRGRQGGTEAFF; CDR3nt: TGTGCCAGCTCACGAGGGCGGCAGGGAGGCACTGAAGCTTTCTTT
j_gene: TRBJ1-5; abundance: .; d_gene: TRBD1; v_gene: TRBV28; len: 18; CDR3aa: CASTTTTYGTGSNQPQHF; CDR3nt: TGTGCCAGCACCACGACCACATACGGGACAGGTAGCAATCAGCCCCAGCATTTT
j_gene: TRBJ2-2; abundance: .; d_gene: TRBD1; v_gene: TRBV18; len: 15; CDR3aa: CASSLGQGAIGELFF; CDR3nt: TGTGCCAGCTCACTCGGACAGGGGGCTATCGGGGAGCTGTTTTTT
j_gene: TRBJ1-4; abundance: .; d_gene: .; v_gene: TRBV28; len: 13; CDR3aa: CASSFHGGEKLFF; CDR3nt: TGTGCCAGCAGTTTTCACGGGGGGGAAAAACTGTTTTTT
j_gene: TRBJ1-4; abundance: .; d_gene: TRBD1; v_gene: TRBV7-3; len: 15; CDR3aa: CASSPWTGGDEKLFF; CDR3nt: TGTGCCAGCAGCCCGTGGACAGGGGGAGATGAAAAACTGTTTTTT
j_gene: TRBJ2-2; abundance: .; d_gene: TRBD1; v_gene: TRBV5-1; len: 16; CDR3aa: CASSQSGQGTTGELFF; CDR3nt: TGCGCCAGCAGCCAATCGGGACAGGGTACGACCGGGGAGCTGTTTTTT
j_gene: TRBJ2-1; abundance: .; d_gene: TRBD2; v_gene: TRBV7-2; len: 16; CDR3aa: CASSWTSGRASNEQFF; CDR3nt: TGTGCCAGCAGTTGGACTAGCGGGAGGGCCTCGAATGAGCAGTTCTTC
j_gene: TRBJ2-1; abundance: .; d_gene: TRBD2; v_gene: TRBV9; len: 14; CDR3aa: CASSVGSGIYEQFF; CDR3nt: TGTGCCAGCAGCGTAGGAAGCGGGATCTATGAGCAGTTCTTC
j_gene: TRBJ2-7; abundance: .; d_gene: TRBD2; v_gene: TRBV4-1; len: 16; CDR3aa: CASSQTGTSGSYEQYF; CDR3nt: TGCGCCAGCAGCCAGACCGGGACTAGCGGCTCCTACGAGCAGTACTTC
j_gene: TRBJ1-2; abundance: few; d_gene: .; v_gene: TRBV30; len: 13; CDR3aa: CAWSELAEDGYTF; CDR3nt: TGTGCCTGGAGTGAACTAGCAGAGGATGGCTACACCTTC
j_gene: TRBJ1-1; abundance: few; d_gene: .; v_gene: TRBV28; len: 11; CDR3aa: CASSNDIEAFF; CDR3nt: TGTGCCAGCAGCAACGACATCGAAGCTTTCTTT